Below are 18 T cell receptor beta chains sequenced from a single sample in a study of cytomegalovirus exposure and HLA in healthy donors. The PCR ran on 60 Vbeta and 13 Jbeta primers. Sequenced by immunoSEQ multiplex PCR; TCRdb stores in-frame clones only, minus some. The sample lists roughly 100,000 clones; approximately 80% were seen once. The specimen sequenced was PBMCs. Every receptor here comes from a male donor in good health and CMV-seropositive.

The V and J genes are TRBV5-1 and TRBJ2-5; D is undetermined. The CDR3 runs 12 residues. The germline V gene has CDR1 SGHRS and CDR2 YFSETQ. Trimming stripped 4 bases from V and 4 bases from J, with 8 bases between. Written as DNA, the CDR3 is TGCGCCAGCAGCAACTCCCCAGAGACCCAGTACTTC. The encoded protein is CASSNSPETQYF.

This chain uses TRBV27 with TRBJ2-7; 12 bases agree with TRBD1. V was pared by 2 bases and J by 3 bases, with 2 bases of the junction left unmatched. Germline V CDR1 and CDR2: MNHEY, SMNVEV (reference sequence). The CDR3 is 15 amino acids. CDR3 DNA: TGTGCCAGCAGTTTAGGGACAGGGGGCTACTACGAGCAGTACTTC. Translation: CASSLGTGGYYEQYF.

J is TRBJ2-1 and V is TRBV29-1; TRBD2 is a possible D gene (5 bases). The CDR3 is made up of 11 amino acids. Per the germline V gene, CDR1 is SQVTM and CDR2 is ANQGSEA. V was trimmed by 7 bases and J by 4 bases, leaving 8 bases between them. Written as DNA, the CDR3 is TGCAGCGGGTGGGAGTACAATGAGCAGTTCTTC. This translates into CSGWEYNEQFF.

About this clone: This sample includes further DNA sequences coding for the same CDR3. The gene calls are TRBV5-1 and TRBJ2-6; TRBD1 aligns across 7 bases. Germline V gene lookup returns CDR1 SGHRS and CDR2 YFSETQ. The ends lost 8 bases at V and 0 bases at J; junction bases unmatched: 8. This CDR3 region has 16 residues. The CDR3 protein is CASSLGTASGANVLTF. CDR3 DNA sequence: TGCGCCAGTAGCCTAGGGACAGCCTCTGGGGCCAACGTCCTGACTTTC.

The chain recombines TRBV2 with TRBJ2-5; weak D call: TRBD1 (6 bases). The CDR3 contains 13 residues. In germline, CDR1 is SNHLY, CDR2 FYNNEI. The V gene lost 6 bases and the J gene lost 7 bases, with 15 bases spanning the gap. The CDR3 here is CASRGDINRTQYF. As DNA, the CDR3 is TGTGCCAGCAGGGGGGACATAAATCGGACCCAGTACTTC.

The chain's CDR3 is CASNGSADNEQFF. Here the CDR3 DNA reads TGTGCCAGCAACGGGAGCGCGGACAATGAGCAGTTCTTC. V usage is TRBV6-1 and J usage is TRBJ2-1, with D perhaps matching TRBD2 (6 bases). The V end was cut by 7 bases, the J end by 5 bases, with 12 bases between. From germline, CDR1 is MNHNS and CDR2 SASEGT. This CDR3 has 13 amino acids.

The genes are TRBV27 and TRBJ2-7; D might be TRBD1 (6 bases). The CDR3 has 14 amino acids. Germline V gene data show CDR1 as MNHEY and CDR2 as SMNVEV (reference sequence). V was trimmed by 5 bases and J by 0 bases, leaving 11 bases between them. Here the CDR3 DNA reads TGTGCCAGCAGTAAACAGGGAATCTCCTACGAGCAGTACTTC. It translates to CASSKQGISYEQYF.

The rearrangement links TRBV28 to TRBJ2-5, with D possibly matching TRBD2 (5 bases). The V end lost 3 bases, the J end lost 4 bases, and 6 bases lay between the germline ends. Germline CDR1 and CDR2: MDHEN and SYDVKM. This CDR3 has 12 residues. The DNA for the CDR3 is TGTGCCAGCAGTTTCGGGGTAGAGACCCAGTACTTC. Translated, it gives CASSFGVETQYF. The entire variable domain, with the rest obtained from reference TRBV28 and TRBJ2-5, is as follows: DVKVTQSSRYLVKRTGEKVFLECVQDMDHENMFWYRQDPGLGLRLIYFSYDVKMKEKGDIPEGYSVSREKKERFSLILESASTNQTSMYLCASSFGVETQYFGPGTRLLVL.

The rearrangement joins TRBV11-2 to TRBJ1-2, with 12 bases identical to TRBD1. The length of the CDR3 is 18 residues. The junction had 10 bases not matched to a gene; V was cut back by 5 bases and J by 0 bases. Germline loops: CDR1 SGHAT, CDR2 FQNNGV. CDR3 nucleotides: TGTGCCAGCAGCCTAATCGGGACAGGGGGCTTCTCTAACTATGGCTACACCTTC. This gives the protein CASSLIGTGGFSNYGYTF. Combining the CDR3 with reference TRBV11-2 and TRBJ1-2 gives the whole variable domain EAGVAQSPRYKIIEKRQSVAFWCNPISGHATLYWYQQILGQGPKLLIQFQNNGVVDDSQLPKDRFSAERLKGVDSTLKIQPAKLEDSAVYLCASSLIGTGGFSNYGYTFGSGTRLTVV.

The chain carries TRBV5-6 and TRBJ2-1, with D tentatively TRBD1 (6 bases). Trimming removed 3 bases from V and 4 bases from J, with 17 bases in between. The CDR3 sequence is 16 residues long. Germline CDR1 and CDR2: SGHDT and YYEEEE. CDR3 amino acids: CASSSGQTPWYNEQFF. CDR3 nucleotides: TGTGCCAGCAGCTCAGGACAGACTCCTTGGTACAATGAGCAGTTCTTC. The full variable domain, in which reference TRBV5-6 and TRBJ2-1 provide the parts outside the CDR3, is DAGVTQSPTHLIKTRGQQVTLRCSPKSGHDTVSWYQQALGQGPQFIFQYYEEEERQRGNFPDRFSGHQFPNYSSELNVNALLLGDSALYLCASSSGQTPWYNEQFFGPGTRLTVL.

The gene calls are TRBV7-2 and TRBJ1-5; D is possibly TRBD1 (6 bases). V shed 5 bases and J shed 4 bases, with 18 bases lying between them. Germline V gene data show CDR1 as SGHTA and CDR2 as FQGNSA. The CDR3 extends over 16 amino acids. CDR3 sequence: CASSRGGSVGNQPQHF. CDR3 sequence (DNA): TGTGCCAGCAGCCGGGGGGGCAGTGTTGGGAATCAGCCCCAGCATTTT. The full variable domain, with the rest looked up from reference TRBV7-2 and TRBJ1-5, is GAGVSQSPSNKVTEKGKDVELRCDPISGHTALYWYRQSLGQGLEFLIYFQGNSAPDKSGLPSDRFSAERTGGSVSTLTIQRTQQEDSAVYLCASSRGGSVGNQPQHFGDGTRLSIL.

This chain connects TRBV21-1 to TRBJ2-2; the DNA was not compared with TRBD2, the D call given in the table. TRBV21-1 is classified as a pseudogene. The CDR3 is made up of 15 amino acids. The CDR3 spells CASSEGLAGEGELFF. CDR3 nucleotide sequence: TGTGCCAGCAGCGAGGGACTAGCGGGAGAGGGGGAGCTGTTTTTT.

This sequence joins TRBV18 and TRBJ2-3; TRBD1 matches 9 bases. Trimming removed 8 bases from V and 4 bases from J; junction bases left unmatched: 7. The CDR3 extends over 14 amino acids. Germline V gene lookup returns CDR1 KGHSH and CDR2 LQKENI. CDR3 region: CASLGRQGADTQYF. CDR3 bases: TGTGCCAGCCTCGGAAGACAGGGGGCAGATACGCAGTATTTT.

Only one count was recorded for this clone. V usage is TRBV10-3 and J usage is TRBJ2-7; the match to TRBD1 covers 7 bases. The junction had 5 bases not matched to a gene; V was cut back by 3 bases and J by 3 bases. This CDR3 has 14 residues. The germline gives CDR1 ENHRY, CDR2 SYGVKD. The CDR3 is CAISDRDSRYEQYF. CDR3 nucleotides: TGTGCCATCAGTGATAGGGACAGTCGCTACGAGCAGTACTTC.

This clone appeared a single time. This chain connects TRBV11-2 to TRBJ1-4, with TRBD1 matching over 7 bases. Germline V gives CDR1 SGHAT, CDR2 FQNNGV. The CDR3 length is 14 residues. V gave up 4 bases and J gave up 8 bases; unmatched junction bases: 7. CDR3 in DNA: TGTGCCAGCAGCTCCAGACAGGGACACGAAAAACTGTTTTTT. Protein product: CASSSRQGHEKLFF.

The J gene is TRBJ2-1, the V gene TRBV7-9, with TRBD2 as a possible D gene (6 bases). There are 15 residues in the CDR3. With 5 bases removed from V and 1 base from J, the gap between germline ends came to 12 bases. CDR1 and CDR2 from the germline V gene are SEHNR and FQNEAQ (reference sequence). The CDR3 region is CASSPLGRSYNEQFF. Here the CDR3 DNA reads TGTGCCAGCAGCCCGCTGGGGAGGTCCTACAATGAGCAGTTCTTC.

This clone was picked up one time. One junction end disagrees with the germline gene, perhaps due to a read error. The DNA of the CDR3 is TGTTCCAGCAGCTTACGGGTTCCTATCATCGAGACCCAGTACTTC. Protein: CSSSLRVPIIETQYF. V usage is TRBV7-9 and J usage is TRBJ2-5; D is undetermined. The germline CDR1 and CDR2 sequences are SEHNR and FQNEAQ (reference sequence). The CDR3 spans 15 residues. Using reference TRBV7-9 and TRBJ2-5 for the parts outside the CDR3, the full variable domain is DTGVSQNPRHKITKRGQNVTFRCDPISEHNRLYWYRQTLGQGPEFLTYFQNEAQLEKSRLLSDRFSAERPKGSFSTLEIQRTEQGDSAMYLCSSSLRVPIIETQYFGPGTRLLVL.

The J gene is TRBJ2-7, the V gene TRBV11-2; 7 nucleotides agree with TRBD1. Trimming removed 6 bases from V and 12 bases from J; junction bases left unmatched: 11. Looked up from germline, CDR1 is SGHAT and CDR2 is FQNNGV. The CDR3 runs to 12 residues. CDR3 protein: CASRQPTGTAYF. The CDR3 DNA follows: TGTGCCAGCAGACAACCCACCGGGACAGCGTACTTC. Supplemented by reference TRBV11-2 and TRBJ2-7, the full variable domain reads EAGVAQSPRYKIIEKRQSVAFWCNPISGHATLYWYQQILGQGPKLLIQFQNNGVVDDSQLPKDRFSAERLKGVDSTLKIQPAKLEDSAVYLCASRQPTGTAYFGPGTRLTVT.